This T cell receptor beta chain was sequenced during a study of response to subunit inactivated influenza vaccine. Study findings and constraints: It was suggested by the authors that few new T cells are recruited by each seasonal influenza vaccination.

This clonotype turned up a few times. Its antigen remains unknown. TCRdb reanalysed the RT-PCR reads using MiXCR and keeps one entry per CDR3 protein. The sample shows fewer than 800,000 distinct CDR3 sequences, roughly 14% of them seen only once. Sequenced material: PBMCs from blood, taken 12 days after vaccination. This clonotype originated in a man between 45 and 60 years old who received an inactivated influenza vaccine.

CDR3 nucleotide sequence: TGCAGTGCTAGAGTATTCAGCGGGAGTGACGAGCAGTACTTC. Its protein product is CSARVFSGSDEQYF. The chain links TRBV20-1 to TRBJ2-7, with 8 bases aligning to TRBD2. CDR3 size: 14 residues. The trim removed 1 base at V and 5 bases at J, leaving 7 bases unmatched. The germline gives CDR1 DFQATT, CDR2 SNEGSKA (reference sequence).